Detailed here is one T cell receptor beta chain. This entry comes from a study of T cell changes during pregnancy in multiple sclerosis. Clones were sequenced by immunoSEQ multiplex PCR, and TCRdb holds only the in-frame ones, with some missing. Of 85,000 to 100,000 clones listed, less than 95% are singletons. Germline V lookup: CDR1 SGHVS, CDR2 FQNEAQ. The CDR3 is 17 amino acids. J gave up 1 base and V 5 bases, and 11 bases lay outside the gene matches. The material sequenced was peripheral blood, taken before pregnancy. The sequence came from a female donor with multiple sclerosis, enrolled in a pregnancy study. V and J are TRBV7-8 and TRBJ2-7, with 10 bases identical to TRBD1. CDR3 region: CASSPMRGQGSSYEQYF. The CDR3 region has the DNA TGTGCCAGCAGCCCCATGAGGGGACAGGGGTCATCCTACGAGCAGTACTTC.